This T cell receptor (beta chain) was recorded in a study of cytomegalovirus exposure and HLA in healthy donors. Study at large: The roughly 120 validation repertoires matched the approximately 700 first-cohort repertoires in platform, a later analysis reported. Study observations and caveats: Usually a TCR sequence was rare, but some public TCRs were found in many donors. The study labeled 150 or so TCR beta chains cytomegalovirus-associated.

Among the approximately 110 subjects of the validation cohort, separate from the roughly 700-subject first cohort, were the donors. Points on this clone: Its specificity is not known.

Clones were read by immunoSEQ multiplex PCR, and TCRdb kept only the in-frame ones, dropping some. Of approximately 160,000 clones listed, around 96% are singletons. Sequenced sample: PBMCs. This TCR was sampled from a woman in her late teens or twenties in good health and CMV-seronegative.

For the CDR3, the DNA is TGTGCCACCAGCAGAGAAGGAGGGGTGACCAATTCACCCCTCCACTTT. Residues: CATSREGGVTNSPLHF. The chain recombines TRBV15 with TRBJ1-6, with D maybe TRBD1 (5 bases). Per germline, CDR1 LNHNV and CDR2 YYDKDF (reference sequence). This CDR3 spans 16 amino acids. V was shortened by 0 bases and J by 7 bases, with 13 bases between the two germline ends.